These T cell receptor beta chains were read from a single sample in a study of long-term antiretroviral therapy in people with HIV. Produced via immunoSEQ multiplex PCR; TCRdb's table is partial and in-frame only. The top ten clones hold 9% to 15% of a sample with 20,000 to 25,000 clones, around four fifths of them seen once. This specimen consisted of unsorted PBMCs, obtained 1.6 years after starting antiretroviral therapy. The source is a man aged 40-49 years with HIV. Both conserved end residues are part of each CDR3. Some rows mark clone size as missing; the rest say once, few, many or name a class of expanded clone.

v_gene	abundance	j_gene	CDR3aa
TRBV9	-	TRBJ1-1	CASSVAGVTTEAFF
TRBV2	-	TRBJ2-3	CASRRLAGDGYTQYF
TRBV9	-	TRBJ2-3	CASSVASGVGGTQYF
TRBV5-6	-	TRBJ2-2	CASSLAGQNTGELFF
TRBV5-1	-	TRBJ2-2	CASSLDGNTGELFF
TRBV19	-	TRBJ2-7	CASSKKQGYEQYF
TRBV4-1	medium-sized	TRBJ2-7	CASSQEGGFVGTEAYEQYF
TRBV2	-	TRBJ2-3	CASRAERNTQYF
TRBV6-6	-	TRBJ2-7	CASSYLAGVGNYEQYF
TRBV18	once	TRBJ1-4	CASSDRVAEKLFF
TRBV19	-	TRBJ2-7	CASSIGTSGTNEQYF
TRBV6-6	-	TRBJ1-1	CATLQGATKAFF
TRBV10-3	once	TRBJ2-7	CAIRPGTGVGSYEQYF
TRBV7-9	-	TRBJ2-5	CASSLLAGAGLETQYF
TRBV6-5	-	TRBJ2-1	CASSLTGSSYNEQFF
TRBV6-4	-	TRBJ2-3	CASSETSSTDTQYF
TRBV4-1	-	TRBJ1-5	CASSWGGSNQPQHF
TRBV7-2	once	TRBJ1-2	CASSLGTGGAYGYTF
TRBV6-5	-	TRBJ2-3	CASSPLGIDTQYF
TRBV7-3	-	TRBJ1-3	CASSPSGSGNTIYF
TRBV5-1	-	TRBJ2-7	CASSGTSKYEQYF
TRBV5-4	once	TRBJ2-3	CASSPRRGVRTDTQYF
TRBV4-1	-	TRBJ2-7	CASSQDLAEPYEQYF
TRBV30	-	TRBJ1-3	CAWSWGNTIYF
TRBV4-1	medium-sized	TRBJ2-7	CASSQAAGQGSSYEQYF
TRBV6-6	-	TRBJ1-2	CASSQGTGDGYTF
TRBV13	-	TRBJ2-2	CASSLGHGAQQSGELFF
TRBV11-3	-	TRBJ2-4	CASSRSGALAKNIQYF
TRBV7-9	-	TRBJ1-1	CASSSGQRTEAFF
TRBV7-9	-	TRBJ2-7	CASSSVHYYEQYF
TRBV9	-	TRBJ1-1	CASSDGTATEAFF
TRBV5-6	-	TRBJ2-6	CASSLPPNVLTF
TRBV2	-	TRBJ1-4	CASSEMGGDVGKLFF
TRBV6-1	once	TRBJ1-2	CASSRDRGFYGYTF
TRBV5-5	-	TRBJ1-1	CASHLGENTEAFF
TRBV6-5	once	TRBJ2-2	CASYRGRGTGELFF
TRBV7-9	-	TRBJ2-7	CASSLGGGPSSYEQYF
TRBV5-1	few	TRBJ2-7	CASSRGQTSSYEQYF
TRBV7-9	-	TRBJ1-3	CASSLGLGNTIYF
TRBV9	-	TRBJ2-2	CASSPSKLGGELFF
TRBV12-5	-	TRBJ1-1	CASSSLNEAFF
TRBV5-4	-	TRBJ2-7	CASSESPSETYEQYF
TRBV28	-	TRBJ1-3	CASSLLLGMGNTIYF
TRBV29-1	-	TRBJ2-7	CSVEDSMAGEYEQYF
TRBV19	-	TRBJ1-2	CASATTGNYGYTF
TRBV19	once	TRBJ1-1	CASSTEAGIAEAFF
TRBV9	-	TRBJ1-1	CASSDGGQIEAFF
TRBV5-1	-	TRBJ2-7	CASSLGGSAYEQYF
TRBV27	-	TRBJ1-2	CASSLGQGDYGYTF